A selection of T cell receptor beta chains follows, all from one sample in a study of blood T cell repertoires in COVID-19. Some clones are missing from TCRdb's copy, which holds only in-frame ones; the method was immunoSEQ multiplex PCR. The profile covers about 200,000 clones, with over 80% appearing a single time and more than 25% taken by the ten largest. Sequenced: peripheral blood. These receptors were taken from a man between 35 and 55 years old with acute or convalescent COVID-19. The CDR3 runs from the conserved cysteine through the conserved F or W. A D gene is named only where the DNA matches it firmly. For some rows the clone size is stated as once, few or many, or as a class when expanded; others skip it.

CDR3nt	CDR3aa	v_gene	abundance	j_gene	d_gene
TGTGCCAGTAGTTCTGGCGGGAACACCGGGGAGCTGTTTTTT	CASSSGGNTGELFF	TRBV19	NA	TRBJ2-2	NA
TGTGCCAGCAGCCACCGACTAGTGTACGAGCAGTACTTC	CASSHRLVYEQYF	TRBV3-1/TRBV3-2	NA	TRBJ2-7	NA
TGTGCCAGCAGCCCTCGGACTCTCGGGGGTGAGCAGTTCTTC	CASSPRTLGGEQFF	TRBV5-6	once	TRBJ2-1	NA
TGCGCCAGCAGCCAAGATTCTCAGGGACTGGGCTATGGCTACACCTTC	CASSQDSQGLGYGYTF	TRBV4-3	once	TRBJ1-2	NA
TGTGCCAGCAGCCAAGCCTCAGGGGGCGGTCAGCCCCAGCATTTT	CASSQASGGGQPQHF	TRBV4-2	NA	TRBJ1-5	TRBD1
TGTGCCAGCACCAGCGGGAGGGGCGGCTATGGCTACACCTTC	CASTSGRGGYGYTF	TRBV6-5	NA	TRBJ1-2	NA
TGTGCCAGCAGCTTTCGGGGGAATACTGAAGCTTTCTTT	CASSFRGNTEAFF	TRBV5-6	NA	TRBJ1-1	NA
TGTGCCAGCAGCCAAGATGGGGGACAGATATCCTACGAGCAGTACTTC	CASSQDGGQISYEQYF	TRBV3-1/TRBV3-2	NA	TRBJ2-7	TRBD1
TGTGCCAGCAGTGGGGCGGGGACTAGACAGAGACCCACAGATACGCAGTATTTT	CASSGAGTRQRPTDTQYF	TRBV2	NA	TRBJ2-3	TRBD2
TGTGCCAGCAGCAAGGACAGGGGAACTGGCTACACCTTC	CASSKDRGTGYTF	TRBV7-2	NA	TRBJ1-2	TRBD1
TGTGCCAGCAGTTACGGGGACATGAGGACTGAAGCTTTCTTT	CASSYGDMRTEAFF	TRBV6-5	NA	TRBJ1-1	NA
TGTGCCAGCAGCCTACCTTTGACTAGCGGAGAGACCCAGTACTTC	CASSLPLTSGETQYF	TRBV3-1/TRBV3-2	NA	TRBJ2-5	TRBD2
TGTGCCAGCAAAGACAGGGGCACTGAAGCTTTCTTT	CASKDRGTEAFF	TRBV12-3/TRBV12-4	few	TRBJ1-1	TRBD1
TGTGCCAGCAGCCGAGATGGGGCGCATGAAGAGACCCAGTACTTC	CASSRDGAHEETQYF	TRBV7-8	NA	TRBJ2-5	NA
TGTGCCAGCAGCATGGGACTGCAAGAGACCCAGTACTTC	CASSMGLQETQYF	TRBV7-3	NA	TRBJ2-5	NA
TGTGCCTGGGGTAACAGGGGGCCACACACCGGGGAGCTGTTTTTT	CAWGNRGPHTGELFF	TRBV30	NA	TRBJ2-2	TRBD1
TGTGCCAGCAGCCCCGGGGGGACTAGGTTCTACGAGCAGTACTTC	CASSPGGTRFYEQYF	TRBV7-6	NA	TRBJ2-7	TRBD2
TGTGCCAGCAGTTTACTAGAGGTTTCCACCTTC	CASSLLEVSTF	TRBV12-3/TRBV12-4	NA	TRBJ1-2	NA
TGTGCCAGCAGCCAGGTCGGTGGGCCCCAGCATTTT	CASSQVGGPQHF	TRBV3-1/TRBV3-2	NA	TRBJ1-5	NA
TGCGCCAGCAGCCAAGATTCGGGGGTCTTGGCCACTGAAGCTTTCTTT	CASSQDSGVLATEAFF	TRBV4-3	few	TRBJ1-1	NA
TGTGCCAGCAGTGAGTCCGACAGGGGTAATGAAAAACTGTTTTTT	CASSESDRGNEKLFF	TRBV7-9	NA	TRBJ1-4	TRBD1
TGCAGCGTTGAGACGGGACTACCGAACAATGAGCAGTTCTTC	CSVETGLPNNEQFF	TRBV29-1	NA	TRBJ2-1	TRBD2
TGCAGCGTTGCGGAGGGCCGAAGAGGGGACTTC	CSVAEGRRGDF	TRBV29-1	NA	TRBJ2-5	NA
TGTGCCAGCAGCCAGAACAACGCAGCCACTGGAGGGCCGGATGGCTACACCTTC	CASSQNNAATGGPDGYTF	TRBV3-1/TRBV3-2	once	TRBJ1-2	NA
TGTGCCAGCAGCTTAGGGGCTGGCTACACCTTC	CASSLGAGYTF	TRBV11-2	NA	TRBJ1-2	NA
TGCGCCAGCAGCAGCGAAGCGGGAGGGTTCAACGAGCAGTACTTC	CASSSEAGGFNEQYF	TRBV5-1	NA	TRBJ2-7	TRBD2
TGCAGCGTTGGGCCAAATCGCGGGACAGATACGCAGTATTTT	CSVGPNRGTDTQYF	TRBV29-1	NA	TRBJ2-3	NA
TGTGCCAGCAGCTGGGACTGGACCGGGGAGCTGTTTTTT	CASSWDWTGELFF	TRBV5-6	NA	TRBJ2-2	NA
TGTGCCAGCAGAAACAGGGACACCGGGGAGCTGTTTTTT	CASRNRDTGELFF	TRBV6-5	once	TRBJ2-2	NA
TGTGCCAGCAGCGCTAGCGGGACCTCCTACAATGAGCAGTTCTTC	CASSASGTSYNEQFF	TRBV7-9	NA	TRBJ2-1	TRBD2
TGTGCCAGTACCAAAGAACCGGGGTCCTATAACTATGGCTACACCTTC	CASTKEPGSYNYGYTF	TRBV19	NA	TRBJ1-2	NA
TGTGCCAGCTCCCCGGGACAGGGTTTTTCCTACAATGAGCAGTTCTTC	CASSPGQGFSYNEQFF	TRBV18	NA	TRBJ2-1	TRBD1
TGTGCCAGCAGTGAGGGCCTCGGGACAGAGAACACTGAAGCTTTCTTT	CASSEGLGTENTEAFF	TRBV2	NA	TRBJ1-1	TRBD1
TGTGCCATCAGCTTCGACAGAGCTTATGGCTACACCTTC	CAISFDRAYGYTF	TRBV10-3	NA	TRBJ1-2	NA
TGTGCCAGCAGCCCCCAAGGACAGGGGGCTTTCCTCTATGGCTACACCTTC	CASSPQGQGAFLYGYTF	TRBV7-6	NA	TRBJ1-2	TRBD1
TGTGCCAGTAGTTCGGGACTAGCGGGAGGGACTCCATCGCAGTATTTT	CASSSGLAGGTPSQYF	TRBV19	NA	TRBJ2-3	TRBD2
TGTGCCAGCTCACCCACCGACAGGGGCAATCAGCCCCAGCATTTT	CASSPTDRGNQPQHF	TRBV18	few	TRBJ1-5	TRBD1
TGTGCCAGCAGCTTAGCGCAGGGTGCAGGAAACACCATATATTTT	CASSLAQGAGNTIYF	TRBV7-2	NA	TRBJ1-3	NA
TGCAGCGTTGGACTAGGCACAGATACGCAGTATTTT	CSVGLGTDTQYF	TRBV29-1	NA	TRBJ2-3	NA
TGTGCCAGCAGCTCGAATATACAGGGATATGAGGGTGAAAAACTGTTTTTT	CASSSNIQGYEGEKLFF	TRBV7-9	NA	TRBJ1-4	NA
TGTGCCAGCACCTCGATCGGGGATAGCTCCTACGAGCAGTACTTC	CASTSIGDSSYEQYF	TRBV27	NA	TRBJ2-7	NA
TGCGCCAGCAGCTTGCGCGGGGGCACTGAAGCTTTCTTT	CASSLRGGTEAFF	TRBV5-1	few	TRBJ1-1	NA
TGCAGTGCTACTGACACTAGCGGGAGGTCCAATGAGCAGTTCTTC	CSATDTSGRSNEQFF	TRBV20-1	NA	TRBJ2-1	TRBD2
TGTGCCAGCAGCTTAGCGGGGGACACCTACAATGAGCAGTTCTTC	CASSLAGDTYNEQFF	TRBV7-9	NA	TRBJ2-1	NA
TGTGCCAGTAAGGGACAGGGGTCCCACGAGCAGTACTTC	CASKGQGSHEQYF	TRBV11-3	NA	TRBJ2-7	TRBD1
TGCAGTGCTAGAGATTGGAGGGAAGCTTTCTTT	CSARDWREAFF	TRBV20-1	NA	TRBJ1-1	NA
TGTGCCAGCAGTCTAGTCTCCTACGAGCAGTACTTC	CASSLVSYEQYF	TRBV25-1	NA	TRBJ2-7	NA
TGTGCCATCAGTGATCCCGTTATCTATGGCTACACCTTC	CAISDPVIYGYTF	TRBV10-3	NA	TRBJ1-2	NA
TGCGCCAGCAGCGGCCTTAGCGGCACCGGGGAGCTGTTTTTT	CASSGLSGTGELFF	TRBV5-1	NA	TRBJ2-2	NA
TGTGCCAGCAGCTTCCTACTAGCGGGGGGCAATGAGCAGTTCTTC	CASSFLLAGGNEQFF	TRBV5-6	NA	TRBJ2-1	TRBD2
TGTGCCAGCAGTTTCGGGACAGGGGGTGGCTACACCTTC	CASSFGTGGGYTF	TRBV12-3/TRBV12-4	NA	TRBJ1-2	TRBD1
TGTGCCACCAGCAGAGAGGAAGGGGTAATCTATGGCTACACCTTC	CATSREEGVIYGYTF	TRBV15	NA	TRBJ1-2	NA